This paragraph covers one T cell receptor beta chain sequence. These data originate in a study of cytomegalovirus exposure and HLA in healthy donors. The PCR contained 60 Vbeta and 13 Jbeta primers. Generated by immunoSEQ multiplex PCR, the TCRdb table keeps only in-frame clones and is missing some. The table shows 150,000 to 200,000 clones, with 65% to 75% occurring only once. Trimming left V 4 bases short and J 4 bases short, with 17 bases between. The CDR3 totals 15 residues. CDR1 and CDR2 from the germline V gene are SGHDT and YYEEEE. The sequenced sample was PBMCs. The TCR originated in a human donor in good health. The gene calls are TRBV5-6 and TRBJ2-5; tentative D call: TRBD1 (6 bases). The CDR3 protein is CASSGGQFYGETQYF. CDR3 in DNA: TGTGCCAGCAGCGGGGGACAATTCTATGGAGAGACCCAGTACTTC.